This entry is about one TCR beta chain. The sample comes from a study of T cell changes during pregnancy in multiple sclerosis. Germline loops: CDR1 MNHEY, CDR2 SVGAGI. The CDR3 sequence is 15 residues long. Trimming shortened V by 2 bases and J by 2 bases, and 10 bases separated the two germline ends. Profiling relied on immunoSEQ multiplex PCR, and the TCRdb table lists in-frame clones only, not all of them. This sample has fewer than 40,000 clones, with 90% found just once. This chain connects TRBV6-5 to TRBJ1-5, with TRBD1 as a possible D gene (5 bases). This receptor was taken from a female donor with multiple sclerosis, enrolled in a pregnancy study. Sequences were derived from CD4+ T cells from peripheral blood mononuclear cells, sampled in the second trimester of pregnancy. CDR3 in DNA: TGTGCCAGCAGTTACCGCCTACAGGGCAATCAGCCCCAGCATTTT. Its translation: CASSYRLQGNQPQHF.